The 6 T cell receptor beta chains given below trace back to one sample, sequenced in a study of blood T cell repertoires in COVID-19. Assay used: immunoSEQ multiplex PCR; TCRdb lists only in-frame clones, some missing. This sample has about 210,000 clones, with approximately 85% found just once. Source material: peripheral blood. These receptors all stem from a man aged 50 or older with COVID-19, enrolled during active disease.

This chain links TRBV2 with TRBJ2-5, with 9 nucleotides matching TRBD2. Trimming took 6 bases from V and 4 from J; bases not matched to a gene: 0. Germline V gene data show CDR1 as SNHLY and CDR2 as FYNNEI. CDR3 length: 12 residues. The CDR3 loop reads CASRGLAETQYF. CDR3 DNA: TGTGCCAGCAGGGGACTAGCAGAGACCCAGTACTTC.

The chain joins TRBV9 to TRBJ2-1; D is unresolved. The CDR3 runs 15 residues. V was pared by 0 bases and J by 7 bases, with 14 bases between. The germline V gene has CDR1 SGDLS and CDR2 YYNGEE. As DNA, the CDR3 is TGTGCCAGCAGCGTAGAGGTAGCCCAAAGGAATGAGCAGTTCTTC. As protein: CASSVEVAQRNEQFF.

J is TRBJ2-4 and V is TRBV29-1; 7 bases align to TRBD1. This CDR3 contains 15 residues. Germline V CDR1 and CDR2: SQVTM, ANQGSEA. V dropped 2 bases and J dropped 1; count of bases not matched to a gene: 5. CDR3 amino acids: CSVEPTGNAKNIQYF. DNA for the CDR3: TGCAGCGTTGAACCGACAGGGAATGCCAAAAACATTCAGTACTTC.

The rearrangement links TRBV18 to TRBJ1-1; D is undetermined. V dropped 3 bases and J dropped 0 bases, with 2 bases sitting between them. Germline loops: CDR1 KGHSH, CDR2 LQKENI. This CDR3 spans 12 amino acids. CDR3 sequence (DNA): TGTGCCAGCTCACCTATGAACACTGAAGCTTTCTTT. Its translation: CASSPMNTEAFF.

The rearrangement links TRBV5-8 to TRBJ1-5; TRBD1 might be the D (6 bases). This CDR3 has 15 amino acids. Trimming took off 1 base at V and 3 bases at J, with 11 bases between the two ends. CDR1 SGHTS and CDR2 YDEGEE come from the germline V gene. The CDR3 is CASSLHRVDNQPQHF. CDR3 sequence (DNA): TGTGCCAGCAGCTTGCACAGGGTCGACAATCAGCCCCAGCATTTT.

The chain uses TRBV6-4 and TRBJ1-5; D perhaps matches TRBD1 (5 bases). CDR3 length equals 13 residues. The ends were cut back, 6 bases at V and 4 bases at J, with 10 bases in the middle. Germline-derived CDR1 and CDR2 are MRHNA and SNTAGT. As DNA, the CDR3 is TGTGCCAGCAGAGGGGTAAGGAATCAGCCCCAGCATTTT. Protein product: CASRGVRNQPQHF.